Below, 17 T cell receptor beta chains from the same sample are listed, as sequenced in a study of blood T cell repertoires in COVID-19. Measured with immunoSEQ multiplex PCR; TCRdb has only the in-frame clones, and not every one. Of 40,000 to 50,000 clones in the sample, roughly nine tenths are singletons; the top ten hold 8.5% to 10%. Source material: peripheral blood. These TCRs come from a man aged 25 to 45 with active or convalescent COVID-19.

This clone appeared a single time. This sequence joins TRBV11-3 and TRBJ1-2; a weak D match, TRBD1 (6 bases). Germline V lookup: CDR1 SGHNT, CDR2 YENEEA. The germline V and J ends were trimmed by 2 bases and 7 bases, with 14 bases remaining between them. The CDR3 consists of 14 residues. CDR3 sequence (DNA): TGTGCCAGCAGCTTACGTGCGACAGGAAGTGGCTACACCTTC. Translated: CASSLRATGSGYTF.

J is TRBJ2-2 and V is TRBV27, with a weak D call TRBD2 (6 bases). Trimming stripped 3 bases from V and 5 bases from J, with 13 bases between. Germline CDR1 reads MNHEY; CDR2 reads SMNVEV (reference sequence). This CDR3 spans 15 amino acids. The CDR3 DNA sequence: TGTGCCAGCAGTTTGGGGAGGCCAACTACCGGGGAGCTGTTTTTT. Its translation: CASSLGRPTTGELFF.

V usage is TRBV6-5 and J usage is TRBJ1-1; D is possibly TRBD1 (6 bases). The CDR3 spans 13 residues. V dropped 6 bases and J dropped 5 bases, with 13 bases sitting between them. The germline gives CDR1 MNHEY, CDR2 SVGAGI. In DNA form, the CDR3 reads TGTGCCAGCAGATACCGGGACACTACTGAAGCTTTCTTT. It codes for CASRYRDTTEAFF.

With regard to this clone: The sample has other DNA sequences that encode this CDR3 too. The chain couples TRBV19 to TRBJ1-1, with 10 bases fitting TRBD1. CDR1 LNHDA and CDR2 SQIVND come from the germline V gene (reference sequence). The CDR3 totals 16 residues. V gave up 5 bases and J gave up 0 bases; unmatched junction bases: 6. In nucleotides, the CDR3 is TGTGCCAGTAGTTTAAGACAGGGGGCCCTGAACACTGAAGCTTTCTTT. It yields the protein CASSLRQGALNTEAFF.

The chain uses TRBV25-1 and TRBJ1-1; 7 bases agree with TRBD1. V trimming: 4 bases; J trimming: 0 bases; junction bases outside the gene matches: 5. CDR1 and CDR2 from the germline V gene are MGHDK and SYGVNS. The length of the CDR3 is 15 residues. The CDR3 loop is CASSGQDRLNTEAFF. Here the CDR3 DNA reads TGTGCCAGCAGTGGCCAGGACAGGCTGAACACTGAAGCTTTCTTT.

The chain joins TRBV27 to TRBJ1-5, with D perhaps matching TRBD1 (5 bases). The CDR3 sequence is 16 residues long. Germline-derived CDR1 and CDR2 are MNHEY and SMNVEV (reference sequence). V dropped 0 bases and J dropped 1 base, with 10 bases sitting between them. CDR3 loop: CASSLSIRGSNQPQHF. CDR3 in DNA: TGTGCCAGCAGTTTATCGATCCGGGGGAGCAATCAGCCCCAGCATTTT.

In regard to this clone: The junction differs from germline at one of its ends, possibly a read error. The identical CDR3 is also encoded by other nucleotide sequences in the sample. The chain carries TRBV27 and TRBJ2-1; TRBD2 matches at 8 bases. Germline values: CDR1 MNHEY, CDR2 SMNVEV (reference sequence). The CDR3 runs to 14 residues. The DNA for the CDR3 is TGTGCCAGTAGTTTATTGCGGGGGGCAGATGAGCAGTTCTTC. As protein: CASSLLRGADEQFF.

The rearrangement links TRBV20-1 to TRBJ1-2; D possibly corresponds to TRBD1 (5 bases). Germline V lookup: CDR1 DFQATT, CDR2 SNEGSKA (reference sequence). Trimming removed 2 bases at V and 8 bases at J, with 9 bases between. CDR3 length equals 11 residues. The CDR3 nucleotides are TGCAGTGCTAGACAGGGTGGAGGCTACACCTTC. Amino acids: CSARQGGGYTF.

This rearrangement joins TRBV11-2 to TRBJ2-7; D is undetermined. CDR3 length: 12 amino acids. The germline V and J ends were trimmed by 3 bases and 6 bases, with 9 bases remaining between them. Germline CDR1 and CDR2: SGHAT and FQNNGV. CDR3 DNA sequence: TGTGCCAGCAGCTTCCTCTCCCCCGAGCAGTACTTC. Amino acids: CASSFLSPEQYF.

The chain employs TRBV3-1 (or the pseudogene TRBV3-2) and TRBJ1-1; the D is unclear. V shed 4 bases and J shed 2 bases, with 11 bases lying between them. CDR3 length equals 14 residues. Germline V gene data show CDR1 as LGHDT and CDR2 as YNNKEL (reference sequence). The CDR3 loop reads CASSRDISNTEAFF. DNA for the CDR3: TGTGCCAGCAGCCGCGACATCTCCAACACTGAAGCTTTCTTT.

This chain uses TRBV25-1 with TRBJ2-3; D possibly corresponds to TRBD1 (6 bases). CDR1 MGHDK and CDR2 SYGVNS come from the germline V gene. This CDR3 region has 15 residues. With 2 bases removed from V and 4 bases from J, the gap between germline ends came to 13 bases. CDR3 residues: CASSEPGQGSDTQYF. The CDR3 bases are TGTGCCAGCAGTGAACCGGGACAAGGTTCAGATACGCAGTATTTT.

This clone was seen a single time. The gene calls are TRBV5-1 and TRBJ2-1, with D tentatively TRBD1 (6 bases). This CDR3 contains 16 residues. Germline V CDR1 and CDR2: SGHRS, YFSETQ. The ends were cut back, 4 bases at V and 0 bases at J, with 14 bases in the middle. This CDR3 is CASSIGQIPSYNEQFF. The CDR3 DNA follows: TGCGCCAGCAGCATTGGACAGATCCCCTCCTACAATGAGCAGTTCTTC.

V is TRBV11-3 and J is TRBJ2-3; D possibly corresponds to TRBD2 (6 bases). Germline CDR1 reads SGHNT; CDR2 reads YENEEA. The CDR3 contains 17 residues. The germline V and J ends were trimmed by 5 bases and 4 bases, with 22 bases remaining between them. The CDR3 DNA reads TGTGCCAGCAGCCCTAGAAGTGTCGGGGGAGGCGCAGATACGCAGTATTTT. This sequence encodes CASSPRSVGGGADTQYF.

The chain joins TRBV18 to TRBJ1-1; possibly TRBD1 for D (5 bases). The CDR3 is made up of 15 amino acids. Germline-derived CDR1 and CDR2 are KGHSH and LQKENI. Trimming left V 2 bases short and J 2 bases short, with 12 bases between. CDR3 nucleotide sequence: TGTGCCAGCTCACCAAGGGGAGGGATAAACACTGAAGCTTTCTTT. Its translation: CASSPRGGINTEAFF.

In this sample, this clone turned up once. V usage is TRBV19 and J usage is TRBJ1-1; 8 nucleotides match TRBD1. V was pared by 4 bases and J by 1 base, with 11 bases of the junction left unmatched. This CDR3 comprises 17 residues. Germline CDR1 reads LNHDA; CDR2 reads SQIVND (reference sequence). CDR3 amino acids: CASSNARGPASNTEAFF. CDR3 DNA sequence: TGTGCCAGTAGTAATGCCAGGGGGCCTGCGTCGAACACTGAAGCTTTCTTT.

The V and J genes are TRBV5-1 and TRBJ1-2; D is possibly TRBD1 (6 bases). CDR1 is SGHRS, CDR2 YFSETQ, per germline. Trimming cost V 4 bases and J 4 bases, with 23 bases left between them. The CDR3 spans 17 residues. The DNA of the CDR3 is TGCGCCAGCAGCACCCGCATGCGGGGGGCGAGGGGCTATGGCTACACCTTC. It codes for CASSTRMRGARGYGYTF. The complete variable domain, with remaining parts taken from reference TRBV5-1 and TRBJ1-2, reads KAGVTQTPRYLIKTRGQQVTLSCSPISGHRSVSWYQQTPGQGLQFLFEYFSETQRNKGNFPGRFSGRQFSNSRSEMNVSTLELGDSALYLCASSTRMRGARGYGYTFGSGTRLTVV.

The chain recombines TRBV7-3 with TRBJ2-1; tentatively, D is TRBD2 (5 bases). Trimming pared 2 bases from V and 1 base from J, leaving 12 bases between. The CDR3 runs 16 residues. Looked up from germline, CDR1 is SGHTA and CDR2 is FQGTGA. Written as DNA, the CDR3 is TGTGCCAGCAGCTTAGAGGGCGCAGTATCCTACAATGAGCAGTTCTTC. Translating it yields CASSLEGAVSYNEQFF.